A selection of T cell receptor beta chains follows, all from one sample in a study of blood T cell repertoires in COVID-19. Sequencing used immunoSEQ multiplex PCR; TCRdb keeps in-frame clones, though not all of them. The table lists approximately 140,000 clones, 84% of them singletons. Sequenced sample: PBMCs or T cells enriched from blood (not recorded which). The receptors shown here come from a man aged 50 or older in a cohort exposed to, infected with or recovered from COVID-19 (not recorded which). Each CDR3 is given with its conserved first and last residue. The D gene is left open where the match is weak. Size is omitted from some rows. Given values are once, few, many or a class for expanded clones.

D	size	V	J	CDR3	DNA
TRBD2	-	TRBV18	TRBJ2-5	CASSTGLAGIQETQYF	TGTGCCAGCTCTACCGGCTTAGCGGGCATCCAAGAGACCCAGTACTTC
TRBD2	-	TRBV7-9	TRBJ2-7	CASSLVWEGEQYF	TGTGCCAGCAGCTTAGTGTGGGAGGGCGAGCAGTACTTC
-	-	TRBV25-1	TRBJ1-5	CASSEMDTNQPQHF	TGTGCCAGCAGTGAAATGGACACCAATCAGCCCCAGCATTTT
TRBD2	few	TRBV7-3	TRBJ2-7	CASSETSGYEQYF	TGTGCCAGCAGCGAGACTAGCGGATACGAGCAGTACTTC
-	-	TRBV4-1	TRBJ2-7	CASSQDFTNSYEQYF	TGCGCCAGCAGCCAAGATTTCACAAACTCCTACGAGCAGTACTTC
TRBD1	-	TRBV9	TRBJ1-2	CASSPGTATNYGYTF	TGTGCCAGCAGCCCAGGGACAGCGACAAACTATGGCTACACCTTC
-	-	TRBV5-4	TRBJ2-7	CASSLGEYGRGDREQYF	TGTGCCAGCAGCTTGGGAGAGTACGGCAGGGGGGATCGCGAGCAGTACTTC
-	-	TRBV21-1	TRBJ2-1	CASSKKKRGALSSYNEQFF	TGTGCCAGCAGCAAAAAGAAGCGGGGGGCCTTAAGCTCCTACAATGAGCAGTTCTTC
TRBD2	-	TRBV7-2	TRBJ2-1	CASSTGTSGYNEQFF	TGTGCCAGCAGCACCGGGACTAGCGGTTACAATGAGCAGTTCTTC
TRBD1	-	TRBV19	TRBJ1-5	CASSPGQGHQPQHF	TGTGCCAGTAGTCCGGGACAGGGACATCAGCCCCAGCATTTT
TRBD1	-	TRBV19	TRBJ2-7	CASSLDRGYEQYF	TGTGCCAGTAGTTTGGACAGGGGTTACGAGCAGTACTTC
-	-	TRBV27	TRBJ1-6	CASQGGFGSPLHF	TGTGCCAGCCAGGGAGGGTTCGGTTCACCCCTCCACTTT
TRBD2	-	TRBV18	TRBJ2-7	CASSPLAGAYEQYF	TGTGCCAGCTCACCACTAGCGGGCGCCTACGAGCAGTACTTC
TRBD2	-	TRBV15	TRBJ2-7	CATSRDTTSANYEQYF	TGTGCCACCAGCAGAGACACGACTAGCGCCAACTACGAGCAGTACTTC
-	-	TRBV7-3	TRBJ1-1	CASSSLQGFRTEAFF	TGTGCCAGCAGCTCCCTTCAGGGGTTTCGGACTGAAGCTTTCTTT
-	-	TRBV7-6	TRBJ2-1	CASRLDLYNEQFF	TGTGCCAGCAGACTAGACCTATACAATGAGCAGTTCTTC
-	-	TRBV10-3	TRBJ2-7	CAIQWTVEGEQYF	TGTGCCATCCAATGGACCGTTGAGGGCGAGCAGTACTTC
-	-	TRBV10-3	TRBJ2-7	CAISDSPQGRRWHEQYF	TGTGCCATCAGTGATTCCCCACAGGGCCGTCGTTGGCACGAGCAGTACTTC
-	once	TRBV19	TRBJ2-7	CASSIDAGQNYEQYF	TGTGCCAGTAGTATAGATGCGGGACAGAACTACGAGCAGTACTTC
-	-	TRBV18	TRBJ1-4	CASSDAQKSNEKLFF	TGTGCCAGCTCAGACGCACAGAAGAGTAATGAAAAACTGTTTTTT
TRBD2	-	TRBV30	TRBJ2-1	CAWSGAGGNNEQFF	TGTGCCTGGAGCGGAGCGGGAGGAAACAATGAGCAGTTCTTC
-	-	TRBV4-3	TRBJ1-1	CASSLSGQGWTEAFF	TGCGCCAGCAGCCTCTCCGGGCAGGGGTGGACTGAAGCTTTCTTT
TRBD2	-	TRBV12-3/TRBV12-4	TRBJ2-3	CASRASSGQYF	TGTGCCTCTCGGGCGTCTAGCGGGCAGTATTTT
TRBD2	-	TRBV5-6	TRBJ2-1	CASSHTVQRGAHNEQFF	TGTGCCAGCAGCCACACAGTACAGCGGGGGGCGCACAATGAGCAGTTCTTC
-	-	TRBV6-5	TRBJ1-1	CASSFREVTEAFF	TGTGCCAGCAGTTTCAGGGAGGTGACTGAAGCTTTCTTT
TRBD1	-	TRBV30	TRBJ2-7	CATIGQGAKYEQYF	TGTGCCACCATAGGACAGGGGGCAAAGTACGAGCAGTACTTC
-	-	TRBV19	TRBJ1-1	CASSISRGTEAFF	TGTGCCAGTAGTATATCCCGGGGTACAGAAGCTTTCTTT
-	-	TRBV2	TRBJ2-2	CASSGEPTGELFF	TGTGCCAGCAGCGGGGAGCCCACCGGGGAGCTGTTTTTT
-	-	TRBV9	TRBJ1-3	CASSGISGNTIYF	TGTGCCAGCAGCGGTATCTCTGGAAACACCATATATTTT
-	-	TRBV30	TRBJ1-1	CAWSAAGREQAFF	TGTGCCTGGAGTGCGGCAGGGAGGGAGCAAGCTTTCTTT
-	once	TRBV12-3/TRBV12-4	TRBJ2-1	CASSTSNYNEQFF	TGTGCCAGCAGTACCAGTAACTACAATGAGCAGTTCTTC
TRBD1	-	TRBV7-2	TRBJ1-5	CASSLGSGDRGNQPQHF	TGTGCCAGCAGCTTAGGTTCAGGAGACAGGGGCAATCAGCCCCAGCATTTT
TRBD2	-	TRBV28	TRBJ2-3	CASLDVGLAGGTDTQYF	TGTGCCAGCCTAGACGTGGGACTAGCGGGGGGCACAGATACGCAGTATTTT
TRBD1	-	TRBV18	TRBJ1-3	CASSTGGGNTIYF	TGTGCCAGCTCAACAGGGGGTGGAAACACCATATATTTT
TRBD2	-	TRBV5-6	TRBJ2-3	CASSLPGGADTQYF	TGTGCCAGCAGCTTGCCGGGAGGAGCAGATACGCAGTATTTT
TRBD1	-	TRBV12-5	TRBJ2-5	CASGFGQVETQYF	TGTGCTAGTGGTTTCGGACAGGTAGAGACCCAGTACTTC
-	few	TRBV19	TRBJ1-2	CASSILGFNYGYTF	TGTGCCAGTAGTATATTGGGCTTTAACTATGGCTACACCTTC
TRBD1	few	TRBV7-8	TRBJ1-2	CASSPQRGLGYGYTF	TGTGCCAGCAGTCCTCAGAGGGGGCTGGGCTATGGCTACACCTTC
-	-	TRBV5-6	TRBJ2-5	CASSSGYQETQYF	TGTGCCAGCAGTTCGGGGTACCAAGAGACCCAGTACTTC
-	-	TRBV5-6	TRBJ2-1	CASSFGGEQFF	TGTGCCAGCAGCTTTGGGGGGGAGCAGTTCTTC
TRBD2	-	TRBV30	TRBJ2-5	CAWSVGLAETQYF	TGTGCCTGGAGTGTCGGACTAGCGGAGACCCAGTACTTC